These 9 T cell receptor beta chains were sequenced from one sample in a study of blood T cell repertoires in COVID-19. The table came from immunoSEQ multiplex PCR; TCRdb's copy has only in-frame clones and leaves some out. The sample holds a few hundred thousand clones, roughly four fifths seen once. The specimen was peripheral blood. These TCRs come from a woman of 80 years or more with COVID-19, enrolled during active disease.

This chain joins TRBV19 and TRBJ2-1; 10 bases map to TRBD1. V trimming: 9 bases; J trimming: 6 bases; junction bases outside the gene matches: 8. CDR3 size: 14 residues. From germline, CDR1 is LNHDA and CDR2 SQIVND (reference sequence). CDR3 residues: CASASGTGVNEQFF. The CDR3 DNA is TGTGCCAGCGCGTCCGGGACAGGGGTCAATGAGCAGTTCTTC.

This clone was picked up a small number of times. J is TRBJ1-1 and V is TRBV12-3 or TRBV12-4, with unresolved D. CDR3 size: 13 residues. Trimming took off 3 bases at V and 7 bases at J, with 12 bases between the two ends. The CDR3 sequence is CASSLAVSGEAFF. The CDR3, as DNA: TGTGCCAGCAGTTTGGCGGTTTCGGGTGAAGCTTTCTTT.

The chain couples TRBV28 to TRBJ1-1; D is perhaps TRBD1 (5 bases). The CDR3 is 14 residues long. Per germline, CDR1 MDHEN and CDR2 SYDVKM. V lost 1 base and J lost 4, with 10 bases in between. The CDR3 DNA reads TGTGCCAGCAGTTTATTCCGGGGGGGCACTGAAGCTTTCTTT. Protein sequence: CASSLFRGGTEAFF.

V gene TRBV10-3 combines with J gene TRBJ2-3; D may be TRBD2 (5 bases). From germline, CDR1 is ENHRY and CDR2 SYGVKD. V was trimmed by 6 bases and J by 6 bases, leaving 10 bases between them. This CDR3 spans 12 amino acids. The CDR3 reads CAISPGGDTQYF. The CDR3 nucleotides are TGTGCCATCAGCCCTGGAGGCGATACGCAGTATTTT.

Only one count was recorded for this clone. CDR3 sequence (DNA): TGTGCCAGCAGCCAAGGCCTGGCATGGGGCTACACCTTC. Translation gives CASSQGLAWGYTF. V and J are TRBV3-1 (or the pseudogene TRBV3-2) and TRBJ1-2; no reliable D call. The CDR3 is made up of 13 amino acids. The V gene lost 1 base and the J gene lost 8 bases, with 11 bases spanning the gap. CDR1 is LGHDT, CDR2 YNNKEL, per germline (reference sequence).

The genes are TRBV2 and TRBJ2-2; TRBD2 might be the D (6 bases). The CDR3 is 13 amino acids. CDR1 and CDR2 (germline): SNHLY, FYNNEI. With 7 bases removed from V and 4 bases from J, the gap between germline ends came to 10 bases. CDR3 DNA: TGTGCCAGCACTGGGACTTTCACCGGGGAGCTGTTTTTT. Its protein product is CASTGTFTGELFF.

The CDR3 here is CASRQTATGELFF. CDR3 coding DNA: TGTGCCAGCAGGCAGACTGCGACCGGGGAGCTGTTTTTT. The chain joins TRBV6-5 to TRBJ2-2; D is unclear. V was clipped by 6 bases and J by 5 bases, with 10 bases between them. In germline, CDR1 is MNHEY, CDR2 SVGAGI. The CDR3 is made up of 13 amino acids.

The V gene is TRBV5-4, the J gene TRBJ2-1, with 7 positions matching TRBD2. Trimming cost V 3 bases and J 6 bases; bases outside gene matches: 9. In germline, CDR1 is SGHNT, CDR2 YYREEE (reference sequence). The CDR3 consists of 15 residues. The CDR3, as DNA: TGTGCCAGCAGCTCGGGGCGGGGGAAGGTCAATGAGCAGTTCTTC. Protein sequence: CASSSGRGKVNEQFF.

The chain links TRBV5-1 to TRBJ2-2; 7 positions match TRBD1. The germline V gene has CDR1 SGHRS and CDR2 YFSETQ. The CDR3 is 15 amino acids. V lost 6 bases, J lost 3 bases, and 8 bases stayed unmatched. The CDR3 loop reads CASTRPGGDTGELFF. In DNA form, the CDR3 reads TGCGCCAGCACACGGCCAGGGGGAGACACCGGGGAGCTGTTTTTT.